This T cell receptor (beta chain) was obtained from a study of naive and memory T cell subsets. Details on this clonotype: Its antigen is undetermined.

After the first PCR, alpha and beta chain libraries were processed separately. Four subsets defined by CD45RA and CD27 were sorted after CD3, CD4, CD8 and live/dead staining. The beta constant-region primer was an equimolar mix of two oligonucleotides covering TRBC1 and TRBC2. Nested alpha and beta constant-region primers with the SP2 primer drove four PCR rounds on ligated cDNA. Each CDR3 protein is one row after TCRdb ran MiXCR on the UMI-ligation and nested PCR reads. The data contain more than 120,000 distinct CDR3 sequences, 15% to 25% of them seen just once; the ten biggest clones take up roughly 0.63%. Study findings and constraints: A few larger clonotypes appeared in naive repertoires, especially CD8, possibly memory cells re-expressing CD45RA. In naive cells, over 85% of TCR sequences were seen only once.

The CDR3 extends over 17 amino acids. Per the germline V gene, CDR1 is SGHDN and CDR2 is FVKESK. Trimming left V 0 bases short and J 2 bases short, with 16 bases between. The rearrangement uses TRBV14 and TRBJ1-2; D might be TRBD1 (5 bases). This receptor was obtained from a human donor in good health. The sequenced material came from naive CD8+ T cells from blood. Here the CDR3 DNA reads TGTGCCAGCAGCCAAGATTGGTGGGGGACCCTAAACTATGGCTACACCTTC. Translation gives CASSQDWWGTLNYGYTF.